Shown below are 2 T cell receptor beta chains from a single sample sequenced in a study of blood T cell repertoires in COVID-19. The data were produced by immunoSEQ multiplex PCR, yet TCRdb's version contains in-frame clones alone and is incomplete. The sample shows 490,000 or so clones, 75% to 90% of them seen only once. The source material was PBMCs or T cells enriched from blood (not recorded which). These TCRs come from a woman aged 60-70 years who had recovered from COVID-19.

This chain uses TRBV19 with TRBJ2-2; a possible D gene is TRBD2 (6 bases). The CDR3 runs to 19 residues. Looked up from germline, CDR1 is LNHDA and CDR2 is SQIVND (reference sequence). Trimming left V 10 bases short and J 0 bases short, with 27 bases between. The CDR3 bases are TGTGCCACCCGTGGGAGGAAAAAGGGAGCCAAATCGAACACCGGGGAGCTGTTTTTT. This translates into CATRGRKKGAKSNTGELFF.

The V and J genes are TRBV30 and TRBJ2-3; TRBD2 agrees at 7 bases. Germline CDR1 GTSNPN, CDR2 SVGIG (reference sequence). V trimming: 6 bases; J trimming: 0 bases; junction bases outside the gene matches: 0. This CDR3 comprises 12 residues. CDR3 DNA sequence: TGTGCCTGCGGGGGGAGCACAGATACGCAGTATTTT. This translates into CACGGSTDTQYF.